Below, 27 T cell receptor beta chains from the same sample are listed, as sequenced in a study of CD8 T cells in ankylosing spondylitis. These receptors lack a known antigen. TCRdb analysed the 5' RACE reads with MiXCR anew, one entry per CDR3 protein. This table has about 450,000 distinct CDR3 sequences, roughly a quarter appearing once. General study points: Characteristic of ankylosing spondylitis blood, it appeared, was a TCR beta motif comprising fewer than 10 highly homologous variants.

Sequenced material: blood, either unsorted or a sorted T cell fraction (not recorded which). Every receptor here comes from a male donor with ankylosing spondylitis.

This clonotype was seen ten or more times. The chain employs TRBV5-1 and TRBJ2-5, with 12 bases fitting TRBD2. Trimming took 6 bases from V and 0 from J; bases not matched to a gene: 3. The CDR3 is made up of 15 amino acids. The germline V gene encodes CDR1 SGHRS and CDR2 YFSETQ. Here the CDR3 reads CASTPSGRDQETQYF. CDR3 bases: TGCGCCAGCACTCCTAGCGGGAGGGACCAAGAGACCCAGTACTTC.

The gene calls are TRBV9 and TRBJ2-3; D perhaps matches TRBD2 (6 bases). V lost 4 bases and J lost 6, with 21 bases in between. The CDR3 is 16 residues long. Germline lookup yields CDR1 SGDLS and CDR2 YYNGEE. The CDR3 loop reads CASSPRGNLLADTQYF. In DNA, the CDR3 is TGTGCCAGCAGCCCCAGAGGTAATCTACTAGCCGATACGCAGTATTTT.

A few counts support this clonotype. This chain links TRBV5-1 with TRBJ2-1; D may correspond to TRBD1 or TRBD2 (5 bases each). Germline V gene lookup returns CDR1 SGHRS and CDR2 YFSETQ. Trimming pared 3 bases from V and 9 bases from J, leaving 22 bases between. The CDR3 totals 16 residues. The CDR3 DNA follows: TGCGCCAGCAGCTCAGGGACGGCGGAAGACGGCAGTGAGCAGTTCTTC. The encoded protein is CASSSGTAEDGSEQFF.

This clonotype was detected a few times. The CDR3 sequence: CASSPAGTAETQYF. The CDR3 DNA is TGTGCCAGCTCACCCGCGGGAACTGCGGAGACCCAGTACTTC. The rearrangement joins TRBV18 to TRBJ2-5, with a weak D call TRBD2 (6 bases). V was cut by 3 bases and J by 5 bases, with 13 bases left in between. This CDR3 is built from 14 residues. CDR1 KGHSH and CDR2 LQKENI come from the germline V gene.

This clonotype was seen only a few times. The CDR3 is CSATAFGGPHTEAFF. CDR3 DNA: TGCAGTGCTACGGCCTTTGGGGGACCGCACACTGAAGCTTTCTTT. The J gene is TRBJ1-1, the V gene TRBV20-1; possibly TRBD1 for D (5 bases). V lost 4 bases to trimming and J lost 3 bases, with 18 bases between them. The germline V gene has CDR1 DFQATT and CDR2 SNEGSKA (reference sequence). This CDR3 region has 15 residues.

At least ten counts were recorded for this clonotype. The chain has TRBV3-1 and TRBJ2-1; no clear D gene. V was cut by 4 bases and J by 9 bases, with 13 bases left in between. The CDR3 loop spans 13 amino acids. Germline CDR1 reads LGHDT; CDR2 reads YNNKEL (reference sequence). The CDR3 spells CASSPRMRSEQFF. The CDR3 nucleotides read TGTGCCAGCAGCCCGCGGATGAGGAGTGAGCAGTTCTTC.

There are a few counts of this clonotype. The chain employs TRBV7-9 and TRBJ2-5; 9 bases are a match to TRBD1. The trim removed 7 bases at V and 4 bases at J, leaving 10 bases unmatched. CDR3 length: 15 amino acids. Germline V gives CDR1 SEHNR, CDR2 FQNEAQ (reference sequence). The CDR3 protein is CASTSGQGFRETQYF. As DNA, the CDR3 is TGTGCCAGCACCTCGGGACAGGGATTTCGAGAGACCCAGTACTTC. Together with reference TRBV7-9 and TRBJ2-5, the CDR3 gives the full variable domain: DTGVSQNPRHKITKRGQNVTFRCDPISEHNRLYWYRQTLGQGPEFLTYFQNEAQLEKSRLLSDRFSAERPKGSFSTLEIQRTEQGDSAMYLCASTSGQGFRETQYFGPGTRLLVL.

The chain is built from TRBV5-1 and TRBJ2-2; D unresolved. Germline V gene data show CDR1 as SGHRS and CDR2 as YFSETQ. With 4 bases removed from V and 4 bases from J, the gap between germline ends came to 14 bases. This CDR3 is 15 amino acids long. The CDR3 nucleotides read TGCGCCAGCAGCCCCGACTTCTCCGGCACCGGGGAGCTGTTTTTT. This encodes CASSPDFSGTGELFF. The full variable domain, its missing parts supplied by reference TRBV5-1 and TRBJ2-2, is KAGVTQTPRYLIKTRGQQVTLSCSPISGHRSVSWYQQTPGQGLQFLFEYFSETQRNKGNFPGRFSGRQFSNSRSEMNVSTLELGDSALYLCASSPDFSGTGELFFGEGSRLTVL.

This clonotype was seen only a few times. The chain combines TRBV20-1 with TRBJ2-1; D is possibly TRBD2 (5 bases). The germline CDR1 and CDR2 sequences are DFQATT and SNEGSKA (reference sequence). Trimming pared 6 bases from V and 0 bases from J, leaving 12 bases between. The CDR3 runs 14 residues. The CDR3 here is CSARAAISYNEQFF. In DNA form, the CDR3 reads TGCAGTGCACGAGCGGCCATCTCCTACAATGAGCAGTTCTTC.

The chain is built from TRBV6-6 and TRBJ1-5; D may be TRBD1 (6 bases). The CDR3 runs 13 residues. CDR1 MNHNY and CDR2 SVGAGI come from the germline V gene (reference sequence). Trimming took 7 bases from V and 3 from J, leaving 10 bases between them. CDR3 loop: CASIGQINQPQHF. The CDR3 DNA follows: TGTGCCAGCATTGGACAGATCAATCAGCCCCAGCATTTT.

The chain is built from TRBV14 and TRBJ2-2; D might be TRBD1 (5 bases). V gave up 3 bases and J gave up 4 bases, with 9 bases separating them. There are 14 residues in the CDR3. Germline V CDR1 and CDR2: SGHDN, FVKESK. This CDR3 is CASSHRQTTGELFF. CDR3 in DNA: TGTGCCAGCAGCCATCGACAGACCACCGGGGAGCTGTTTTTT.

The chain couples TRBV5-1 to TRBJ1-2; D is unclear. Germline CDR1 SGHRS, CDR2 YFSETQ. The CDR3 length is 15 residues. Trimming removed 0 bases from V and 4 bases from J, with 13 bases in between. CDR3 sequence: CASSLESGWGYGYTF. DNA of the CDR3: TGCGCCAGCAGCTTGGAATCAGGATGGGGCTATGGCTACACCTTC.

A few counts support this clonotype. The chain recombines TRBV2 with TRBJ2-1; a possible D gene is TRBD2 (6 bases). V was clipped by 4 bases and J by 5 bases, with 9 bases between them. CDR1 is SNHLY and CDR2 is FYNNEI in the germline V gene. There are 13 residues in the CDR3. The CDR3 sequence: CASSGTTHNEQFF. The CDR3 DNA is TGTGCCAGCAGTGGGACTACACACAATGAGCAGTTCTTC.

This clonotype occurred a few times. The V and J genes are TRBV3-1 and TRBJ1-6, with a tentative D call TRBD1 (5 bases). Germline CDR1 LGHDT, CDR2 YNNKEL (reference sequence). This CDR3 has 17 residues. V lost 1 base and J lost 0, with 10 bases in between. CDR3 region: CASSQVYRSSYNSPLHF. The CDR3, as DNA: TGTGCCAGCAGCCAAGTATACAGGAGCTCCTATAATTCACCCCTCCACTTT.

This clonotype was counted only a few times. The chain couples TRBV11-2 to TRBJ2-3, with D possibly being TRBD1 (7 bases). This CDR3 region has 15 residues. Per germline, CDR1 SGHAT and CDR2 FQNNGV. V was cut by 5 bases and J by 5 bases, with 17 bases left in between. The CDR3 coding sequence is TGTGCCAGCAGCAGACAGGGCGGGGTTCAAGATACGCAGTATTTT. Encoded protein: CASSRQGGVQDTQYF.

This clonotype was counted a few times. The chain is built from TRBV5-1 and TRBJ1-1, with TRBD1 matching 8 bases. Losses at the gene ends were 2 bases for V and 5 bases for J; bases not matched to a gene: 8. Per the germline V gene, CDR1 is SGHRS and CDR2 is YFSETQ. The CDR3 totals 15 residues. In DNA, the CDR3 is TGCGCCAGCAGCTTTGTGACAGGGGTAGGGACTGAAGCTTTCTTT. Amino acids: CASSFVTGVGTEAFF.

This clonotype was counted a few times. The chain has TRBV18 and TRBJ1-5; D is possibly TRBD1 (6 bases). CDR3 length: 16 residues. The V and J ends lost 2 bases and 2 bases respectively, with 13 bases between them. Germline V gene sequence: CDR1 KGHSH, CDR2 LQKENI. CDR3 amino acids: CASSPSGGSGNQPQHF. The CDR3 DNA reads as TGTGCCAGCTCACCATCCGGGGGCTCGGGCAATCAGCCCCAGCATTTT.

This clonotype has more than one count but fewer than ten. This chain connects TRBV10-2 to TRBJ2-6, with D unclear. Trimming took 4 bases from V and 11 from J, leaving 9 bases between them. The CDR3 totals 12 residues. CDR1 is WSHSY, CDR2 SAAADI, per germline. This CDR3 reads CASSGIVDVLTF. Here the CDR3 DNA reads TGCGCCAGCAGTGGAATCGTCGACGTCCTGACTTTC.

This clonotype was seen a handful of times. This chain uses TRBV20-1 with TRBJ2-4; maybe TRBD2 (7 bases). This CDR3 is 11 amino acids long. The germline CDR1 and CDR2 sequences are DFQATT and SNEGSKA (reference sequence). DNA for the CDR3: TGCAGCCCGGGGGGCCAGGGGATTCAGTACTTC. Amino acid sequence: CSPGGQGIQYF.

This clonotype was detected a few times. Here the CDR3 DNA reads TGTGCCAGCAGCTTACTGTCCCGGGACAGGTACGAGCAGTACTTC. Its translation: CASSLLSRDRYEQYF. V is TRBV7-9 and J is TRBJ2-7, with 8 positions matching TRBD1. J was trimmed by 4 bases and V by 2 bases; bases with no gene match: 7. The V gene's germline CDR1 is SEHNR and CDR2 FQNEAQ (reference sequence). The CDR3 is 15 amino acids.

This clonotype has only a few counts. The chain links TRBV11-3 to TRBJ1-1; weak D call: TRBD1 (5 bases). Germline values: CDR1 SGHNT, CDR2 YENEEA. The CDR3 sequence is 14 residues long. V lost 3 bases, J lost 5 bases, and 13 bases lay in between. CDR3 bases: TGTGCCAGCAGCTTTGAGGGGCTGTTAACTGAAGCTTTCTTT. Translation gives CASSFEGLLTEAFF.

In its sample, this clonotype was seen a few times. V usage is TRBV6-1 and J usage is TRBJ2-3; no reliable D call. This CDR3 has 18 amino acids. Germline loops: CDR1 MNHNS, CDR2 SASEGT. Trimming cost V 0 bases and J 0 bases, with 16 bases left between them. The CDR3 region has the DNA TGTGCCAGCAGTGAAGCGCTGAGGCACGGAACTAGCACAGATACGCAGTATTTT. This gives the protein CASSEALRHGTSTDTQYF.

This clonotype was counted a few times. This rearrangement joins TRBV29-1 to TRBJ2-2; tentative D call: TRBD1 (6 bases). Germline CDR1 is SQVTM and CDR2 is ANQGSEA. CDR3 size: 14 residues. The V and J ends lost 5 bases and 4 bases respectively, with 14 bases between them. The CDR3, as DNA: TGCAGCGTTCGGGACACCGCCGGCACCGGGGAGCTGTTTTTT. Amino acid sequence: CSVRDTAGTGELFF.

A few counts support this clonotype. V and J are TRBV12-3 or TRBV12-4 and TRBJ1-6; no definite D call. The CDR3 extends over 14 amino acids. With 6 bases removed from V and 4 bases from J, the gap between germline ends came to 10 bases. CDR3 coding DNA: TGTGCCAGCAGCTCAGTACAGTATAATTCACCCCTCCACTTT. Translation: CASSSVQYNSPLHF.

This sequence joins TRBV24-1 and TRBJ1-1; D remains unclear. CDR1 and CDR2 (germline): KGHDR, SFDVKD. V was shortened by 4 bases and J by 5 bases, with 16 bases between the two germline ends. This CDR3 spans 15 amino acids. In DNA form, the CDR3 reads TGTGCCACCAGTGACCCGTCGGGTCCTGGGACTGAAGCTTTCTTT. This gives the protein CATSDPSGPGTEAFF.

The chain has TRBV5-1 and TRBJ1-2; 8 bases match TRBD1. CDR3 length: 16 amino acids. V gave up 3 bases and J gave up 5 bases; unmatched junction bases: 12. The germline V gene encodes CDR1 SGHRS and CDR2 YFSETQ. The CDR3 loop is CASSSTPGGEAYGYTF. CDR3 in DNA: TGCGCCAGCAGCTCGACCCCAGGGGGCGAGGCGTATGGCTACACCTTC.

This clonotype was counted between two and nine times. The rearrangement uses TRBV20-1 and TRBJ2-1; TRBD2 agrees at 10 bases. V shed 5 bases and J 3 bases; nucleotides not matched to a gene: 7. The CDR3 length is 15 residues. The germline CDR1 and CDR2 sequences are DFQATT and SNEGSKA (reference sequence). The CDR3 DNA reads TGCAGTGCTCAAAGGACTAGCGGATTCTACAATGAGCAGTTCTTC. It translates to CSAQRTSGFYNEQFF.